This note documents a single T cell receptor (beta chain) sequence. What it recognizes is unknown. Trimming removed 4 bases from V and 0 bases from J, with 10 bases in between. CDR3 length equals 15 residues. Looked up from germline, CDR1 is MNHNS and CDR2 is SASEGT. PCR or immunohistochemistry showed mismatch repair deficiency in every enrolled patient. TCR sequencing covered a few patients who responded to pembrolizumab. Clones were sequenced by immunoSEQ multiplex PCR, and TCRdb holds only the in-frame ones, with some missing. The sample carries roughly 38,000 clones, 65% to 85% recorded once. The data were obtained in a study of PD-1 blockade in mismatch repair-deficient tumors. Points from the study as a whole: After pembrolizumab, tumor-resident clones rose rapidly, then generally contracted before radiologic responses.

The sample was PBMCs, taken roughly 40 weeks after starting pembrolizumab. V gene TRBV6-1 combines with J gene TRBJ2-1; D is perhaps TRBD2 (5 bases). This TCR was sampled from an adult with mismatch repair-deficient cancer. In DNA form, the CDR3 reads TGTGCCAGCAGTGTCGGGATCAGCTCCTACAATGAGCAGTTCTTC. Amino acids: CASSVGISSYNEQFF.